Below, 8 T cell receptor beta chains from the same sample are listed, as sequenced in a study of cytomegalovirus exposure and HLA in healthy donors. The study ran its PCR with 60 Vbeta and 13 Jbeta primers. Sequenced by immunoSEQ multiplex PCR; TCRdb stores in-frame clones only, minus some. The profile shows 80,000 to 95,000 clones, about 79% of them singletons. Material: PBMCs. The receptor source for this set is a female donor in good health and CMV-seronegative.

V and J are TRBV28 and TRBJ2-5; 7 bases are a match to TRBD1. Trimming took 8 bases from V and 3 from J; bases not matched to a gene: 6. Germline assignment: CDR1 MDHEN and CDR2 SYDVKM. The CDR3 loop spans 13 amino acids. CDR3 in DNA: TGTGCCAGCTTGCACGGACAGGAAGAGACCCAGTACTTC. Translation: CASLHGQEETQYF. Supplemented by reference TRBV28 and TRBJ2-5, the full variable domain reads DVKVTQSSRYLVKRTGEKVFLECVQDMDHENMFWYRQDPGLGLRLIYFSYDVKMKEKGDIPEGYSVSREKKERFSLILESASTNQTSMYLCASLHGQEETQYFGPGTRLLVL.

This clone showed up just once. This chain links TRBV28 with TRBJ1-5; the match to TRBD1 covers 8 bases. Trimming removed 1 base from V and 2 bases from J; junction bases left unmatched: 4. Germline V CDR1 and CDR2: MDHEN, SYDVKM. The CDR3 contains 16 residues. This CDR3 reads CASSLSRGLGNQPQHF. CDR3 in DNA: TGTGCCAGCAGTTTATCCAGGGGGCTGGGCAATCAGCCCCAGCATTTT.

This clone was detected only a few times. This chain uses TRBV28 with TRBJ1-4; tentatively, D is TRBD1 (5 bases). Trimming stripped 7 bases from V and 2 bases from J, with 8 bases between. Germline V lookup: CDR1 MDHEN, CDR2 SYDVKM. The length of the CDR3 is 13 residues. Written as DNA, the CDR3 is TGTGCCAGCACGGACAACACTAATGAAAAACTGTTTTTT. Residues: CASTDNTNEKLFF.

J is TRBJ1-2 and V is TRBV5-1; no firm D call. CDR3 size: 15 residues. Per germline, CDR1 SGHRS and CDR2 YFSETQ. Trimming removed 1 base from V and 1 base from J, with 11 bases in between. The CDR3 coding sequence is TGCGCCAGCAGCTTGAACCCGACACTTAACTATGGCTACACCTTC. Amino acids: CASSLNPTLNYGYTF. Based on the CDR3 plus reference TRBV5-1 and TRBJ1-2, the full variable domain is KAGVTQTPRYLIKTRGQQVTLSCSPISGHRSVSWYQQTPGQGLQFLFEYFSETQRNKGNFPGRFSGRQFSNSRSEMNVSTLELGDSALYLCASSLNPTLNYGYTFGSGTRLTVV.

The rearrangement joins TRBV9 to TRBJ2-3; no clear D. The V and J ends lost 2 bases and 2 bases respectively, with 9 bases between them. The germline V gene has CDR1 SGDLS and CDR2 YYNGEE. The CDR3 has 14 amino acids. CDR3 DNA: TGTGCCAGCAGCGTCCACTACAACACAGATACGCAGTATTTT. Protein sequence: CASSVHYNTDTQYF.

This clone was seen just once. This chain uses TRBV29-1 with TRBJ2-1, with TRBD2 matching 12 bases. The CDR3 has 14 residues. Looked up from germline, CDR1 is SQVTM and CDR2 is ANQGSEA. After removal of 7 bases from V and 5 bases from J, the junction contained 6 bases not matched to a gene. CDR3 bases: TGCAGCGCCGGACTAGCGGGAAGCCACAATGAGCAGTTCTTC. The encoded protein is CSAGLAGSHNEQFF.

CDR3 nucleotide sequence: TGTGCCACAAAAAACCAGGCACCATACAATGAGCAGTTCTTC. It encodes CATKNQAPYNEQFF. The V gene is TRBV6-5, the J gene TRBJ2-1; D is uncertain. The germline CDR1 and CDR2 sequences are MNHEY and SVGAGI. The CDR3 has 14 residues. V shed 10 bases and J shed 4 bases, with 17 bases lying between them.

The genes are TRBV11-2 and TRBJ1-1; D unresolved. There are 14 residues in the CDR3. V was shortened by 5 bases and J by 0 bases, with 10 bases between the two germline ends. CDR1 is SGHAT and CDR2 is FQNNGV in the germline V gene. The CDR3: CASSAVQVNTEAFF. The CDR3 DNA follows: TGTGCCAGCAGCGCCGTGCAGGTGAACACTGAAGCTTTCTTT.